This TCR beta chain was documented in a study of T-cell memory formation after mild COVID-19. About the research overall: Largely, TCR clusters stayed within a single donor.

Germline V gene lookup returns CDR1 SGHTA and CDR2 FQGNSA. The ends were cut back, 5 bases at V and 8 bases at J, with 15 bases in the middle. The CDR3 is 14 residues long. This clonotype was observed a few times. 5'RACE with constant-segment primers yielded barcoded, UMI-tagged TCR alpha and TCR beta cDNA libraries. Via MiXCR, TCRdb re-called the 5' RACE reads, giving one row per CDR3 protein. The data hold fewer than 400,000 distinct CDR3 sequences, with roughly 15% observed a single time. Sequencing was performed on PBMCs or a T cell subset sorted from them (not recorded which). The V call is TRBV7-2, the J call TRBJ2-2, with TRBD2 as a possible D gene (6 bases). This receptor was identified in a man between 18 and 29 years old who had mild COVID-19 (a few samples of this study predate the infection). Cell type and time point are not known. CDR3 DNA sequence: TGTGCCAGCAGCCCTGGAGGGGCCCGTGGGGAGCTGTTTTTT. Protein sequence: CASSPGGARGELFF.